A selection of T cell receptor beta chains follows, all from one sample in a study of B cell selection in AIRE deficiency. Profiling relied on immunoSEQ multiplex PCR, and the TCRdb table lists in-frame clones only, not all of them. In the table there are about 24,000 clones, approximately 96% of which are singletons. Input material: CD4+CD127+ conventional T cells sorted from PBMCs. The receptors derive from a human donor in good health. Each CDR3 is given with its conserved first and last residue. A D gene is named only where the DNA matches it firmly. Where a row states a size, it is once, few, many or the class of an expanded clone; other rows omit it.

J: TRBJ2-2
size: NA
V: TRBV18
D: TRBD1
DNA: TGTGCCAGCTCACCTGGGACAGGGACCACCGGGGAGCTGTTTTTT
CDR3: CASSPGTGTTGELFF

J: TRBJ1-2
size: NA
V: TRBV5-5
D: NA
DNA: TGTGCCAGCAGCTTGGAAGGTATCCCTAACTATGGCTACACCTTC
CDR3: CASSLEGIPNYGYTF

J: TRBJ1-1
size: once
V: TRBV7-9
D: NA
DNA: TGTGCCAGCAGCTTAGTGGGCGGAGGGACCACTGAAGCTTTCTTT
CDR3: CASSLVGGGTTEAFF

J: TRBJ1-1
size: once
V: TRBV6-6
D: TRBD1
DNA: TGTGCCAGCACTCCCGGGACAGCCCAAGCTTTCTTT
CDR3: CASTPGTAQAFF

J: TRBJ1-2
size: NA
V: TRBV5-5
D: NA
DNA: TGTGCCAGCAGCCTAGGCGATTGGGCGGGAGGCTACACCTTC
CDR3: CASSLGDWAGGYTF

J: TRBJ2-3
size: NA
V: TRBV6-5
D: TRBD2
DNA: TGTGCCAGCACAAGCGGGGGGGAAATAGATACGCAGTATTTT
CDR3: CASTSGGEIDTQYF

J: TRBJ2-1
size: once
V: TRBV7-9
D: TRBD2
DNA: TGTGCCAGCAGCCCGGGACTACCACTTAGAAATGAGCAGTTCTTC
CDR3: CASSPGLPLRNEQFF

J: TRBJ1-4
size: NA
V: TRBV27
D: TRBD1
DNA: TGTGCCAGCAGTCCAACAGGGGTGGCTAATGAAAAACTGTTTTTT
CDR3: CASSPTGVANEKLFF

J: TRBJ1-1
size: NA
V: TRBV5-1
D: NA
DNA: TGCGCCAGCAGCATCACAGGGTACACTGAAGCTTTCTTT
CDR3: CASSITGYTEAFF

J: TRBJ2-5
size: NA
V: TRBV5-6
D: NA
DNA: TGTGCCAGCAGGCCGCGCGGGCCGGGAGCGGAGACCCAGTACTTC
CDR3: CASRPRGPGAETQYF

J: TRBJ2-3
size: NA
V: TRBV15
D: TRBD1
DNA: TGTGCCACCAGCAGAAGGGACAGGGTTGCAACAGATACGCAGTATTTT
CDR3: CATSRRDRVATDTQYF

J: TRBJ1-5
size: NA
V: TRBV21-1
D: NA
DNA: TGTGCCAGCAGCAAAGTCCTAGACAGGGCGAGCAATCAGCCCCAGCATTTT
CDR3: CASSKVLDRASNQPQHF

J: TRBJ2-5
size: NA
V: TRBV7-2
D: NA
DNA: TGTGCCAGCAGCTTAGATGGGGGGCGGGAGACCCAGTACTTC
CDR3: CASSLDGGRETQYF

J: TRBJ1-5
size: NA
V: TRBV6-5
D: TRBD1
DNA: TGTGCCAGCAGCTCGGGACAGGGGAGTAACCAGCCCCAGCATTTT
CDR3: CASSSGQGSNQPQHF

J: TRBJ1-4
size: NA
V: TRBV18
D: TRBD1
DNA: TGTGCCAGCTCAAAAGGACAGGGAGGAGAAAAACTGTTTTTT
CDR3: CASSKGQGGEKLFF

J: TRBJ1-4
size: NA
V: TRBV19
D: NA
DNA: TGTGCCAGTAGTTATCAGCCGGCAACTAATGAAAAACTGTTTTTT
CDR3: CASSYQPATNEKLFF

J: TRBJ2-3
size: NA
V: TRBV19
D: TRBD1
DNA: TGTGCCAGTAGTCCCCCCCCTCGGACAGGGATCACAGATACGCAGTATTTT
CDR3: CASSPPPRTGITDTQYF